The 4 T cell receptor beta chains below were found in one sample sequenced in a study of response to subunit inactivated influenza vaccine. Using its own MiXCR run on the RT-PCR reads, TCRdb lists one record per CDR3 protein. The sample lists roughly 670,000 distinct CDR3 sequences, around 13% seen once, with around 7.6% in the top ten. The material was PBMCs from blood, obtained around two weeks before vaccination. All receptors come from a man in his fifties who received an inactivated influenza vaccine.

The chain's CDR3 is CASSRTGTSEKLFF. CDR3 nucleotides: TGCGCCAGCAGCCGGACAGGGACGTCGGAAAAACTGTTTTTT. The V call is TRBV4-3, the J call TRBJ1-4; 8 positions agree with TRBD1. The CDR3 covers 14 residues. Germline loops: CDR1 LGHNA, CDR2 YSLEER. The junction had 6 bases not matched to a gene; V was cut back by 4 bases and J by 8 bases.

The chain couples TRBV2 to TRBJ1-5, with 8 bases matching TRBD1. Trimming cost V 7 bases and J 3 bases; bases outside gene matches: 8. Looked up from germline, CDR1 is SNHLY and CDR2 is FYNNEI. The CDR3 totals 15 residues. The CDR3 coding sequence is TGTGCCAGCACTTCCGGGACAGGTACCAATCAGCCCCAGCATTTT. Protein product: CASTSGTGTNQPQHF.

J is TRBJ1-2 and V is TRBV25-1, with TRBD1 matching 7 bases. CDR1 MGHDK and CDR2 SYGVNS come from the germline V gene. This CDR3 contains 14 residues. Trimming removed 6 bases from V and 0 bases from J; junction bases left unmatched: 4. CDR3 coding DNA: TGTGCCAGCAGAGAGACAGGGTCTAACTATGGCTACACCTTC. It is translated as CASRETGSNYGYTF.

This chain connects TRBV6-5 to TRBJ2-6, with D hard to call. V was clipped by 2 bases and J by 1 base, with 6 bases between them. The CDR3 loop spans 15 amino acids. The germline V gene has CDR1 MNHEY and CDR2 SVGAGI. Here the CDR3 reads CASSYGLSGANVLTF. CDR3 bases: TGTGCCAGCAGTTACGGTCTATCTGGGGCCAACGTCCTGACTTTC.